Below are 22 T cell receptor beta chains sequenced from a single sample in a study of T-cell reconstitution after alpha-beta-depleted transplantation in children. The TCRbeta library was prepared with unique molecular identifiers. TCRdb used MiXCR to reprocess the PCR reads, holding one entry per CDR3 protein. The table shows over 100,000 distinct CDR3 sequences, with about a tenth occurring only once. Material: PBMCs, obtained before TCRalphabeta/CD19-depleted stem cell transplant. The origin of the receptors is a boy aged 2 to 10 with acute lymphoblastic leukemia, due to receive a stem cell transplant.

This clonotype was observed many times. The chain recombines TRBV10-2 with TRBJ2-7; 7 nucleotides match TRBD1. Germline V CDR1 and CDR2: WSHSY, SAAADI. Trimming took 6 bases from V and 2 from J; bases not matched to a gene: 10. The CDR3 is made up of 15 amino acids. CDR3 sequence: CASRSGNRGPYEQYF. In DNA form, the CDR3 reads TGCGCCAGCAGGTCAGGGAACAGGGGCCCCTACGAGCAGTACTTC.

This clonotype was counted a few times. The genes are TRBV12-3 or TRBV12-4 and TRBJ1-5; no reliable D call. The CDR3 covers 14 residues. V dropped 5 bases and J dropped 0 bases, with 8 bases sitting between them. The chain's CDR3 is CASSPTDSNQPQHF. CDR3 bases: TGTGCCAGCAGTCCTACAGATAGCAATCAGCCCCAGCATTTT.

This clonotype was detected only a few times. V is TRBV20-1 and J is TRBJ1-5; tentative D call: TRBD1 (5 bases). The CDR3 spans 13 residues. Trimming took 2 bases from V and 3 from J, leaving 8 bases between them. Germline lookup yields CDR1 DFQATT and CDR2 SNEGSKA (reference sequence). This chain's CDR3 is CSARTGTNQPQHF. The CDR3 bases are TGCAGTGCTAGAACAGGTACCAATCAGCCCCAGCATTTT.

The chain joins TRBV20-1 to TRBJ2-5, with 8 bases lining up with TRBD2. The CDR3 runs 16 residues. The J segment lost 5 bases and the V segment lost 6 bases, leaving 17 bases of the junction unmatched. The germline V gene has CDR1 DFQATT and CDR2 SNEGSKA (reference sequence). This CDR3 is CSAPSSGSPIRETQYF. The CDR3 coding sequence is TGCAGTGCCCCATCCAGCGGGAGCCCAATACGGGAGACCCAGTACTTC.

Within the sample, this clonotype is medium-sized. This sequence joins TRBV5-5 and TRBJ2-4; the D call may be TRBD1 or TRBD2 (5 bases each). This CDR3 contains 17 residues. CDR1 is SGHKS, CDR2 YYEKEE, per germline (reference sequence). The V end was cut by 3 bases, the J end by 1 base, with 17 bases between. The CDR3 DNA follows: TGTGCCAGCAGCTGGGGACCGCACTCAAACGCCAAAAACATTCAGTACTTC. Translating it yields CASSWGPHSNAKNIQYF.

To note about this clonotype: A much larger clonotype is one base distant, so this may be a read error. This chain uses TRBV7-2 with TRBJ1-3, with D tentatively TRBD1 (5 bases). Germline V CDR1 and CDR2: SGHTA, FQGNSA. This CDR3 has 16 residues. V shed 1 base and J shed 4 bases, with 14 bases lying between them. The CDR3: CASSLGGRAPGNTIYF. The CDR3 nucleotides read TGTGCCAGCAGCTTAGGTGGCAGGGCGCCAGGAAACACCATATATTTT.

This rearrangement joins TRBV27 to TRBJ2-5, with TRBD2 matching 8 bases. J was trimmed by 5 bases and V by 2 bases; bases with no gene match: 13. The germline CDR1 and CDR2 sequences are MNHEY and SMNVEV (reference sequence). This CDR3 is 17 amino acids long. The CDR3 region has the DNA TGTGCCAGCAGTTTAAGTTTCGGTCGGACGGGGGGGGAGACCCAGTACTTC. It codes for CASSLSFGRTGGETQYF.

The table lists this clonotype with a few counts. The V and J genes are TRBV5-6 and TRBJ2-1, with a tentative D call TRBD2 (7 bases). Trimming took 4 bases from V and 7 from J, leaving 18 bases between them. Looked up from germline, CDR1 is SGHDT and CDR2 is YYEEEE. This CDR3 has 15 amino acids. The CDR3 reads CASSGGAGAQNEQFF. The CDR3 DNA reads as TGTGCCAGCAGCGGCGGGGCGGGGGCACAGAATGAGCAGTTCTTC.

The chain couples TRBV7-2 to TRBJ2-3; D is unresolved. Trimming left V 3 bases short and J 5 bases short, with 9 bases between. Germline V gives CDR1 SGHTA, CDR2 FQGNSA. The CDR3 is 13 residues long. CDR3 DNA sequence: TGTGCCAGCAGCTTTTCTACGGGAGATACGCAGTATTTT. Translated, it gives CASSFSTGDTQYF.

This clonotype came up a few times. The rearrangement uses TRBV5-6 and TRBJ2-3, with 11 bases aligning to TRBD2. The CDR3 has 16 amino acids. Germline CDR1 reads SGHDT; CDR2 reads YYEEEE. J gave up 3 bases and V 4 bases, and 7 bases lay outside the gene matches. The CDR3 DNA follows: TGTGCCAGCAGCATTACTAGCGGGGGATATACAGATACGCAGTATTTT. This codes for CASSITSGGYTDTQYF.

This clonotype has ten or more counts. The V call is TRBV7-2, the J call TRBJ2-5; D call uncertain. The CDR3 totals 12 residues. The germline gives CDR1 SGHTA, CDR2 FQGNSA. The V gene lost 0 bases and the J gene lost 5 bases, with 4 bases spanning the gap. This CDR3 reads CASSLARETQYF. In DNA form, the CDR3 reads TGTGCCAGCAGCTTAGCACGCGAGACCCAGTACTTC.

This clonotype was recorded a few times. This CDR3 is CASSGGPGTVVGKLFF. The CDR3 DNA follows: TGTGCCAGCAGCGGCGGGCCCGGGACAGTTGTTGGAAAACTGTTTTTT. The J gene is TRBJ1-4, the V gene TRBV11-2; 7 nucleotides match TRBD1. Losses at the gene ends were 5 bases for V and 10 bases for J; bases not matched to a gene: 16. In germline, CDR1 is SGHAT, CDR2 FQNNGV. This CDR3 region has 16 residues.

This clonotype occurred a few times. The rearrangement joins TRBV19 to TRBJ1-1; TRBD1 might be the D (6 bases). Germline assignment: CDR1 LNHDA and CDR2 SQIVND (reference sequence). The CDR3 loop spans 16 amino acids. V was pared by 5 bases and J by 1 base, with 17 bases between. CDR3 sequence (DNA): TGTGCCAGTAGTGACCTTCTACAGGGAGCGAACACTGAAGCTTTCTTT. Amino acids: CASSDLLQGANTEAFF.

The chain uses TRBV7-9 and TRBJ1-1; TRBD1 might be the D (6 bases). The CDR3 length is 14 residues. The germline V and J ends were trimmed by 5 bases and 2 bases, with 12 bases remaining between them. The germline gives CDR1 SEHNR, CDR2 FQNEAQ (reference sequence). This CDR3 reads CASSPWGANTEAFF. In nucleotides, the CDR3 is TGTGCCAGCAGCCCTTGGGGGGCTAACACTGAAGCTTTCTTT.

CDR3 bases: TGTGCCAGCACCCGCCGGACTAGCGGGAGTACCAAAAACATTCAGTACTTC. Residues: CASTRRTSGSTKNIQYF. The rearrangement joins TRBV2 to TRBJ2-4; 13 bases agree with TRBD2. The J segment lost 2 bases and the V segment lost 7 bases, leaving 8 bases of the junction unmatched. CDR1 and CDR2 from the germline V gene are SNHLY and FYNNEI. The CDR3 spans 17 residues.

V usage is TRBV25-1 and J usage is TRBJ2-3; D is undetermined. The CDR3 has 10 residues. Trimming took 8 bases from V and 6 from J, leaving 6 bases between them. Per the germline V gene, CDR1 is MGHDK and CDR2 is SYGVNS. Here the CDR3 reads CASSYDTQYF. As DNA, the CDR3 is TGTGCCAGCTCCTACGATACGCAGTATTTT.

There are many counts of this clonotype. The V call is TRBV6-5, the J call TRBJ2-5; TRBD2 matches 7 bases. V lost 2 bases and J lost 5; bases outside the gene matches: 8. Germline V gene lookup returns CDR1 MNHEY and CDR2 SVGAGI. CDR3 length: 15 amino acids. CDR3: CASSYLGLLRETQYF. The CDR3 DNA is TGTGCCAGCAGTTACCTGGGACTATTAAGGGAGACCCAGTACTTC.

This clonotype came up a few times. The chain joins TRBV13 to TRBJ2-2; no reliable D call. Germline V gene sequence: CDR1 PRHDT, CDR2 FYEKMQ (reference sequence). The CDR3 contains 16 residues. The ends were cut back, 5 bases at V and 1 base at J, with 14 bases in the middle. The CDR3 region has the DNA TGTGCCAGCAGCCCGGCATTTGACGGGAACACCGGGGAGCTGTTTTTT. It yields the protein CASSPAFDGNTGELFF.

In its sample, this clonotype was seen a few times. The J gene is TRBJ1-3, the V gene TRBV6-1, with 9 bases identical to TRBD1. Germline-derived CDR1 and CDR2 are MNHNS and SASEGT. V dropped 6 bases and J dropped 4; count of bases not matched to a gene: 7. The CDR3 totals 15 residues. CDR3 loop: CASSTGQGLGNTIYF. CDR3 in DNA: TGTGCCAGCAGCACGGGACAGGGCCTCGGAAACACCATATATTTT.

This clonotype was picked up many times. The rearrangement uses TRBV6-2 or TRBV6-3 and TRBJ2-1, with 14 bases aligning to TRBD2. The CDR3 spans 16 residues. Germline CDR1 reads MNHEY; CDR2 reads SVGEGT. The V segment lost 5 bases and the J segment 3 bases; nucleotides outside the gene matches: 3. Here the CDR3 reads CASSRLAGGHYNEQFF. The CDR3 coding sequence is TGTGCCAGCAGTCGACTAGCGGGAGGGCACTACAATGAGCAGTTCTTC.

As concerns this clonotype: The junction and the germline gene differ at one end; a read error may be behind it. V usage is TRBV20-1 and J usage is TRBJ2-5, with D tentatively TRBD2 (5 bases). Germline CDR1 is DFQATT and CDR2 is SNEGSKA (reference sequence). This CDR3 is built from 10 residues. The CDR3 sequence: CSTRVETQYF. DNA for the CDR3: TGCAGTACTAGAGTCGAGACCCAGTACTTC.

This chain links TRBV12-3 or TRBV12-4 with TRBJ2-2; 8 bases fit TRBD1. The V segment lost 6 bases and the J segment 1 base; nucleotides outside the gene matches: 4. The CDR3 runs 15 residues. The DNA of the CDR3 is TGTGCCAGCAGGGGACAGGTGATGAACACCGGGGAGCTGTTTTTT. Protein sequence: CASRGQVMNTGELFF.